This T cell receptor (beta chain) was sequenced for a study of blood T cell repertoires in COVID-19. Looking at the study overall: Samples taken during acute and convalescent COVID-19 were collected in the United States, Italy and Spain. T cells, B-cell-depleted T cells, or PBMCs provided the cDNA or gDNA that served as material.

This CDR3 contains 15 residues. V was cut by 6 bases and J by 7 bases, with 19 bases left in between. Germline V gives CDR1 LNHDA, CDR2 SQIVND (reference sequence). In Seattle, patients joined the study during active infection and were tracked longitudinally. Study processing details: Counts of nucleated cells, estimated from reference gene primer amplification, were obtained. Method: immunoSEQ multiplex PCR; TCRdb's copy keeps in-frame clones and lacks some. V and J calls and clone size follow that table, whereas D and trimming were derived from the DNA. The sample shows over 250,000 clones, about 90% of them seen only once.

This sequence originates from a woman between 45 and 65 years old with COVID-19, enrolled during active disease. The sequencing input was peripheral blood. This chain connects TRBV19 to TRBJ1-5; a weak D match, TRBD1 (6 bases). The CDR3 loop is CASSRPGTGLQPQHF. CDR3 bases: TGTGCCAGTAGCCGACCCGGCACAGGGTTACAGCCCCAGCATTTT.